The present TCR beta chain was sequenced within a study of cytomegalovirus exposure and HLA in healthy donors. PCR used 60 Vbeta primers and 13 Jbeta primers. Sequenced by immunoSEQ multiplex PCR; TCRdb stores in-frame clones only, minus some. The sample records some 150,000 clones, more than 80% being singletons. Trimming removed 4 bases at V and 2 bases at J, with 12 bases between. The germline gives CDR1 ENHRY, CDR2 SYGVKD. The CDR3 spans 15 residues. Notes on the study in general: Accurate prediction of most subjects' HLA-A and HLA-B alleles from TCR beta sequences was reported. 16,951 TCR beta sequences were associated with HLA alleles at 0.05 false discovery rate in a later analysis.

This clone was seen once. Its antigen remains unidentified. Sequenced input: PBMCs. The receptor was isolated from a woman aged 25 to 45 in good health and CMV-seropositive. This chain connects TRBV10-3 to TRBJ1-3, with a tentative D call TRBD1 (5 bases). The DNA of the CDR3 is TGTGCCATCAGTGGAAGGCAGGGCCCTGGAAACACCATATATTTT. Translation: CAISGRQGPGNTIYF.